Below, 15 T cell receptor beta chains from the same sample are listed, as sequenced in a study of CD8 T cells in ankylosing spondylitis. TCRdb redid the calling of the 5' RACE reads with MiXCR, one entry per CDR3 protein. This table has about 460,000 distinct CDR3 sequences, approximately 5% appearing once. Study observations and caveats: Among TCR beta sequences, a motif of about 8 highly homologous variants appeared characteristic of ankylosing spondylitis blood.

Their antigens are not known. Sample: blood, either unsorted or a sorted T cell fraction (not recorded which). All receptors come from a male donor with ankylosing spondylitis.

This clonotype was seen many times. For the CDR3, the DNA is TGCAGTGCCCCAATAGAGACCCAGTACTTC. Translating it yields CSAPIETQYF. The rearrangement links TRBV20-1 to TRBJ2-5; D remains unclear. Trimming removed 6 bases from V and 4 bases from J, with 6 bases in between. CDR1 and CDR2 (germline): DFQATT, SNEGSKA (reference sequence). The CDR3 consists of 10 residues.

This clonotype was seen more than once but under ten times. J is TRBJ2-3 and V is TRBV7-9; D remains unclear. The CDR3 is made up of 12 amino acids. Trimming pared 6 bases from V and 2 bases from J, leaving 6 bases between. The germline CDR1 and CDR2 sequences are SEHNR and FQNEAQ (reference sequence). The CDR3 DNA is TGTGCCAGCAGGGCGGACACAGATACGCAGTATTTT. Encoded protein: CASRADTDTQYF.

The V gene is TRBV27, the J gene TRBJ2-7, with D uncertain. The CDR3 is 15 amino acids. Per the germline V gene, CDR1 is MNHEY and CDR2 is SMNVEV (reference sequence). Trimming removed 0 bases at V and 3 bases at J, with 12 bases between. The CDR3 sequence: CASSLSTSDIYEQYF. CDR3 nucleotide sequence: TGTGCCAGCAGTTTATCAACCAGTGATATCTACGAGCAGTACTTC.

This clonotype was recorded many times. The chain is built from TRBV7-2 and TRBJ2-2; 8 positions agree with TRBD1. This CDR3 region has 14 residues. With 6 bases clipped from V and 7 bases from J, the junction kept 7 bases outside the gene matches. Germline values: CDR1 SGHTA, CDR2 FQGNSA. Here the CDR3 reads CASSDRGRGGELFF. The CDR3, as DNA: TGTGCCAGCAGTGACAGGGGTCGAGGCGGGGAGCTGTTTTTT.

This chain uses TRBV5-1 with TRBJ2-5; perhaps TRBD2 as D (7 bases). This CDR3 spans 15 amino acids. With 3 bases removed from V and 5 bases from J, the gap between germline ends came to 17 bases. The germline V gene encodes CDR1 SGHRS and CDR2 YFSETQ. CDR3 in amino acids: CASSSSGGRGETQYF. DNA of the CDR3: TGCGCCAGCAGCTCCTCGGGGGGCCGAGGGGAGACCCAGTACTTC.

This clonotype was recorded at least ten times. The J gene is TRBJ2-7, the V gene TRBV20-1; perhaps TRBD2 as D (5 bases). Trimming removed 2 bases from V and 0 bases from J, with 14 bases in between. This CDR3 comprises 15 residues. Germline assignment: CDR1 DFQATT and CDR2 SNEGSKA (reference sequence). The CDR3 DNA reads TGCAGTGCTAGACCTTGGACCGACTACTCCTACGAGCAGTACTTC. Amino acid sequence: CSARPWTDYSYEQYF.

This clonotype has more than one count but fewer than ten. The chain employs TRBV4-3 and TRBJ2-2; D possibly corresponds to TRBD2 (6 bases). Germline values: CDR1 LGHNA, CDR2 YSLEER. Trimming took 0 bases from V and 1 from J, leaving 12 bases between them. This CDR3 region has 17 residues. The DNA for the CDR3 is TGCGCCAGCAGCCAAGATCGGAGGGGCGGGAACACCGGGGAGCTGTTTTTT. Protein product: CASSQDRRGGNTGELFF.

This clonotype was recorded at least ten times. The V gene is TRBV5-6, the J gene TRBJ1-1; no definite D call. The V and J ends lost 0 bases and 2 bases respectively, with 8 bases between them. This CDR3 contains 14 residues. Looked up from germline, CDR1 is SGHDT and CDR2 is YYEEEE. Here the CDR3 reads CASSLGSSNTEAFF. CDR3 sequence (DNA): TGTGCCAGCAGCTTGGGCAGCTCAAACACTGAAGCTTTCTTT.

This sequence joins TRBV12-3 or TRBV12-4 and TRBJ2-3, with D possibly matching TRBD2 (7 bases). V gave up 3 bases and J gave up 2 bases, with 15 bases separating them. There are 16 residues in the CDR3. CDR3 amino acids: CASSLGGAALTDTQYF. For the CDR3, the DNA is TGTGCCAGCAGTTTGGGGGGGGCAGCCCTCACAGATACGCAGTATTTT.

This clonotype was seen ten or more times. The chain uses TRBV18 and TRBJ1-5, with D unresolved. The CDR3 runs 13 residues. The V gene's germline CDR1 is KGHSH and CDR2 LQKENI. Trimming pared 2 bases from V and 5 bases from J, leaving 7 bases between. CDR3: CASSPEEDQPQHF. In DNA, the CDR3 is TGTGCCAGCTCACCAGAGGAAGATCAGCCCCAGCATTTT.

This chain uses TRBV7-2 with TRBJ1-2; 7 nucleotides line up with TRBD1. This CDR3 is built from 15 residues. V dropped 1 base and J dropped 6; count of bases not matched to a gene: 8. Germline V lookup: CDR1 SGHTA, CDR2 FQGNSA. The CDR3 loop reads CASSLVGGWSDGYTF. CDR3 sequence (DNA): TGTGCCAGCAGCTTAGTAGGGGGCTGGTCGGATGGCTACACCTTC.

This clonotype was seen repeatedly, ten times or more. J is TRBJ2-3 and V is TRBV12-3 or TRBV12-4; 10 nucleotides align to TRBD2. The V gene end was trimmed by 7 bases and the J gene end by 2 bases; junction bases not matched to a gene: 9. CDR3 length: 16 amino acids. The CDR3 DNA reads as TGTGCCAGCACCCAGGGAGCGGGGGGGATCACAGATACGCAGTATTTT. Translation: CASTQGAGGITDTQYF.

This clonotype has at least ten counts. The V call is TRBV7-6, the J call TRBJ2-2; D ambiguous. The CDR3 has 15 amino acids. V lost 3 bases and J 1 base, leaving 9 bases between the germline ends. Germline CDR1 is SGHVS and CDR2 is FNYEAQ. The CDR3, as DNA: TGTGCCAGCAGCTTTTCAATAGGGAACACCGGGGAGCTGTTTTTT. Translating it yields CASSFSIGNTGELFF.

In the case of this clonotype: A clone one base away is much larger, so this may be a read error. The chain is built from TRBV4-3 and TRBJ2-4; D is uncertain. Germline CDR1 is LGHNA and CDR2 is YSLEER. The CDR3 spans 16 residues. The CDR3 sequence is CTSSQETFLAKNIQYF. The CDR3 nucleotides read TGCACCAGCAGCCAAGAAACATTTCTAGCCAAAAACATTCAGTACTTC.

This clonotype was picked up many times. The chain combines TRBV28 with TRBJ2-3; the match to TRBD1 covers 9 bases. The CDR3 extends over 16 amino acids. CDR1 is MDHEN, CDR2 SYDVKM, per germline. V shed 0 bases, J shed 4 bases, and the junction held 5 bases outside the gene matches. CDR3 in amino acids: CASSLWGQGNPDTQYF. In nucleotides, the CDR3 is TGTGCCAGCAGTTTATGGGGACAGGGTAACCCAGATACGCAGTATTTT. Full variable domain (outside the CDR3, taken from reference TRBV28 and TRBJ2-3): DVKVTQSSRYLVKRTGEKVFLECVQDMDHENMFWYRQDPGLGLRLIYFSYDVKMKEKGDIPEGYSVSREKKERFSLILESASTNQTSMYLCASSLWGQGNPDTQYFGPGTRLTVL.